At least ten counts were recorded for the clone carrying this TCR beta chain. The antigen remains unidentified. Sample treatment: PENTA 11 planned treatment interruption arm or continuous ART arm. Participants had taken at least three-drug ART for at least 24 weeks. Only samples with at least 5 million viable PBMCs qualified. This sample stems from a study of HIV-infected children after antiretroviral therapy interruption. Across the whole study: Interruption group median age approximately 10 years; continuous group roughly 8 years.

The TCR library was built from RNA with a 3' RACE protocol and unique molecular identifiers. MiXCR, run by TCRdb on the 3' RACE reads, gives a single entry per CDR3 protein. In the table there are more than 85,000 distinct CDR3 sequences, about 6.9% of which are singletons. Study findings and constraints: Naive CD4+ CDR3 sharing between time points fell after interruption began.

This clonotype originated in a pool of human donors with HIV. Sequencing was performed on CD45RA+ CD4+ T cells from PBMCs, pooled from several time points, taken from a donor given antiretroviral therapy, either interrupted or continuous. Noted subset: naive CD4+ CD45RA+ CD45RO- T cells.

The CDR3 loop is CTTGSSGNTIYF. For the CDR3, the DNA is TGTACTACTGGGAGCTCTGGAAACACCATATATTTT. This chain joins TRBV6-1 and TRBJ1-3; D gene ambiguous. Per the germline V gene, CDR1 is MNHNS and CDR2 is SASEGT. The CDR3 extends over 12 amino acids.